This T cell receptor (beta chain) was captured in a study of CD8+CD57+ T cells in acquired aplastic anemia. On the study more broadly: DNA per sorted CD4+ or CD8+ sample ranged about 0.19 to 30 ug, averaging around 3 ug.

Genomic DNA acted as the template from which TCR beta VDJ combination and CDR3 sequence profiling were carried out. TCRdb used MiXCR to reprocess the reads, holding one entry per CDR3 protein. This sample has some 70,000 distinct CDR3 sequences, with roughly half found just once. Germline V gives CDR1 SGHVS, CDR2 FQNEAQ. V lost 2 bases, J lost 2 bases, and 10 bases lay in between. CDR3 size: 14 residues. This clonotype was observed once. The rearrangement joins TRBV7-8 to TRBJ2-7; possibly TRBD1 or TRBD2 for D (6 bases each). The sequence was obtained from a human donor in good health, serving as a control. The specimen was sorted CD4+, CD8+, or CD8+CD57+ T cells (not recorded which) from PBMCs. CDR3 loop: CASSLSGEAYEQYF. CDR3 nucleotide sequence: TGTGCCAGCAGCTTATCAGGGGAGGCCTACGAGCAGTACTTC.